Listed below are T cell receptor beta chains from one sample, sequenced in a study of T cell responses to AZD1222 COVID-19 vaccine. The repertoire was sequenced with immunoSEQ multiplex PCR; TCRdb's copy has only in-frame clones and lacks some. The sample contains 65,000 to 75,000 clones, roughly 82% of which appear only once. The input for sequencing was peripheral blood, taken on day 0 of AZD1222 vaccination. These TCRs come from an adult in good health. CDR3s include the opening cysteine and the closing phenylalanine or tryptophan. The order of the fields is J gene, D gene, V gene, CDR3 length, CDR3 DNA, CDR3 protein. D genes are given only for firm matches.

>TRBJ2-1|NA|TRBV2|15
TGTGCCAGCAGTGAAGAAGCTAGCTCCTACAATGAGCAGTTCTTC
CASSEEASSYNEQFF
>TRBJ2-3|TRBD2|TRBV7-3|15
TGTGCCAGCAGCTCCGGGACTAGCGAGGTAGATACGCAGTATTTT
CASSSGTSEVDTQYF
>TRBJ1-1|TRBD1|TRBV9|17
TGTGCCAGCAGCTCCCGGGACAGGGAGTTAATTGACACTGAAGCTTTCTTT
CASSSRDRELIDTEAFF
>TRBJ1-2|TRBD1|TRBV5-1|15
TGCGCCAGCAGCTTGAGGACAGGGGCAAACTATGGCTACACCTTC
CASSLRTGANYGYTF
>TRBJ1-2|NA|TRBV30|13
TGTGCCTGGAAGCTTGAACGCCACTATGGCTACACCTTC
CAWKLERHYGYTF
>TRBJ2-7|TRBD1|TRBV3-1/TRBV3-2|11
TGTGCCAGCAGCCGGACAGGGGGCACGTACTTC
CASSRTGGTYF
>TRBJ1-6|NA|TRBV5-4|16
TGTGCCAGCAGCTTGGTGGCGGGATTGGGGGTTTCACCCCTCCACTTT
CASSLVAGLGVSPLHF
>TRBJ2-7|TRBD1|TRBV9|14
TGTGCCAGCAGCCCCCGGGACAGGGCCTACGAGCAGTACTTC
CASSPRDRAYEQYF
>TRBJ1-1|NA|TRBV2|11
TGTGCCAGCAGCGCAAACACTGAAGCTTTCTTT
CASSANTEAFF
>TRBJ1-1|TRBD1|TRBV15|15
TGTGCCACCAGCGTGACAGGGAGAAGGAACACTGAAGCTTTCTTT
CATSVTGRRNTEAFF